The clone carrying this TCR beta chain has a single count. Clinical history reported by participants formed the basis on which cohorts were assigned. This entry belongs to a study of blood T cell repertoires in COVID-19. Authors' methods: It was from reference gene primer amplification that nucleated cell counts were estimated. Only in-frame clones appear in the TCRdb table, and some are missing; sequencing was by immunoSEQ multiplex PCR. V and J calls and clone size are those listed in that table; D and trimming were worked out from the DNA. The sample includes 250,000 or so clones, approximately 88% of them seen just once. This clonotype was sampled from a woman aged 30 to 39 who had been exposed to COVID-19. Specimen: PBMCs or T cells enriched from blood (not recorded which).

CDR3 sequence: CASSLSPSSKYEQYF. The CDR3 nucleotides read TGCGCCAGCAGCTTGAGCCCTAGCTCAAAGTACGAGCAGTACTTC. This chain connects TRBV5-1 to TRBJ2-7, with D perhaps TRBD2 (5 bases). The V end lost 1 base, the J end lost 4 bases, and 15 bases lay between the germline ends. The CDR3 covers 15 residues. CDR1 is SGHRS, CDR2 YFSETQ, per germline.